What follows is one T cell receptor beta chain and its context. This record comes from a study of blood T cell repertoires in COVID-19. Study summary: Sources were T cells, B-cell-depleted T cells, or PBMCs; the material itself was cDNA or gDNA.

Some clones are missing from TCRdb's copy, which holds only in-frame ones; the method was immunoSEQ multiplex PCR. The repertoire has 35,000 to 45,000 clones, about 91% of them found once; the top ten carry 9.2%. V lost 0 bases, J lost 6 bases, and 21 bases lay in between. The CDR3 is 17 amino acids. The V gene's germline CDR1 is SGHDN and CDR2 FVKESK. Material: peripheral blood. This clonotype was sampled from a man aged 50-60 years with active COVID-19. The rearrangement uses TRBV14 and TRBJ2-7, with TRBD1 as a possible D gene (6 bases). The CDR3 DNA reads TGTGCCAGCAGCCAAGAGGGGGCAGGGACCGCCCCCGCCGAGCAGTACTTC. Its protein is CASSQEGAGTAPAEQYF.